The clone carrying this TCR beta chain turned up a few times. These data belong to a study of T-cell reconstitution after alpha-beta-depleted transplantation in children. It was with unique molecular identifiers that the TCRbeta library was prepared. From the PCR reads, TCRdb called clonotypes with MiXCR, one entry per CDR3 protein. The sample has some 340,000 distinct CDR3 sequences; 10% are singletons. This receptor was identified in a human donor who donated a stem cell graft to a child with acute lymphoblastic leukemia. The source material was PBMCs from the stem cell graft donor, sampled from the stem cell graft.

CDR3: CASSWGPALGDKETQYF. In nucleotides, the CDR3 is TGTGCCAGCAGCTGGGGTCCGGCACTTGGGGATAAAGAGACCCAGTACTTC. The chain links TRBV5-6 to TRBJ2-5; no clear D gene. The V and J ends lost 3 bases and 3 bases respectively, with 21 bases between them. CDR1 SGHDT and CDR2 YYEEEE come from the germline V gene. CDR3 length: 17 amino acids.